This T cell receptor (beta chain) was identified during a study of blood T cell repertoires in COVID-19. This clone occurred a few times. V trimming: 7 bases; J trimming: 5 bases; junction bases outside the gene matches: 8. The CDR3 sequence is 15 residues long. Germline values: CDR1 LNHDA, CDR2 SQIVND (reference sequence). As handled by the study authors: Counts of nucleated cells, estimated from reference gene primer amplification, were obtained. The repertoire was sequenced with immunoSEQ multiplex PCR; TCRdb's copy has only in-frame clones and lacks some. D and trimming come from the DNA, and the V and J calls and clone size come from that table. The sample contains about 110,000 clones, about 78% of which appear only once.

The sequencing sample was made of peripheral blood. The receptor was isolated from a human donor in a cohort sampled during active or convalescent COVID-19. The chain combines TRBV19 with TRBJ1-4, with 9 nucleotides matching TRBD1. CDR3 sequence (DNA): TGTGCCAGTAAGTCTTCGGGACAGGGAAATGAAAAACTGTTTTTT. This codes for CASKSSGQGNEKLFF.